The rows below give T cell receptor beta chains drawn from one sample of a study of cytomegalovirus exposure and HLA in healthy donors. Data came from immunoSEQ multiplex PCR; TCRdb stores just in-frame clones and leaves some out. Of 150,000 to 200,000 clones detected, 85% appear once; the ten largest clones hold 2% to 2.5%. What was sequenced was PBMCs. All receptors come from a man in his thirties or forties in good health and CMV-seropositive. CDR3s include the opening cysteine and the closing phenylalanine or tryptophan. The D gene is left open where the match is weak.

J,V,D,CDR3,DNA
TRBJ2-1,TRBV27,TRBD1,CASSVGQGTYNEQFF,TGTGCCAGCAGTGTCGGACAGGGTACCTACAATGAGCAGTTCTTC
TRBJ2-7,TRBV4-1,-,CASSQDVGVAYEQYF,TGCGCCAGCAGCCAAGATGTAGGAGTAGCCTACGAGCAGTACTTC
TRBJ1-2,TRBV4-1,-,CASSQETAYGYTF,TGCGCCAGCAGCCAAGAGACAGCCTATGGCTACACCTTC
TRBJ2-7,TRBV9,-,CASSRGGVPTSYEQYF,TGTGCCAGCAGTCGAGGAGGTGTACCCACGTCCTACGAGCAGTACTTC
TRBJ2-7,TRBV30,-,CAWRMGMDSYEQYF,TGTGCCTGGAGAATGGGCATGGACTCCTACGAGCAGTACTTC
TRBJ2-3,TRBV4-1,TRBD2,CASSQGPGGGNTDTQYF,TGCGCCAGCAGCCAAGGTCCCGGGGGGGGAAACACAGATACGCAGTATTTT
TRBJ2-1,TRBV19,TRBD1,CASSRGRGSYNEQFF,TGTGCCAGTTCCAGGGGGAGAGGGTCCTACAATGAGCAGTTCTTC
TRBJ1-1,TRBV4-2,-,CASSQDEGVDGAFF,TGTGCCAGCAGCCAAGATGAAGGGGTCGACGGTGCTTTCTTT
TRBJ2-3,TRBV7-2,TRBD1,CASSFRDRGLGRTDTQYF,TGTGCCAGCAGCTTCCGGGACAGGGGGCTGGGCCGCACAGATACGCAGTATTTT
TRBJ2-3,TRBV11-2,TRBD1,CASSPRTGMTDTQYF,TGTGCCAGCAGCCCCCGGACAGGGATGACAGATACGCAGTATTTT
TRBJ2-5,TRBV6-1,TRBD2,CASSEWIDGQRGYQETQYF,TGTGCCAGCAGTGAATGGATAGACGGCCAGCGGGGGTACCAAGAGACCCAGTACTTC
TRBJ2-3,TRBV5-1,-,CASSPAGISGSTDTQYF,TGCGCCAGCAGCCCAGCCGGGATCTCTGGTAGCACAGATACGCAGTATTTT
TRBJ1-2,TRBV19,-,CASHPQTGPGYTF,TGTGCCAGTCACCCCCAGACAGGCCCTGGCTACACCTTC
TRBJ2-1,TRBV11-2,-,CASSDRVNEQFF,TGTGCCAGCAGCGACCGGGTCAATGAGCAGTTCTTC
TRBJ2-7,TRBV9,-,CASSVRRGASYEQYF,TGTGCCAGCAGCGTACGACGGGGAGCGTCCTACGAGCAGTACTTC
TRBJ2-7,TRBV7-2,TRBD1,CASTKGTAYEQYF,TGTGCCAGCACCAAAGGGACAGCCTACGAGCAGTACTTC